These 16 T cell receptor beta chains share one sample of origin, sequenced in a study of CD8 T cells in Susac syndrome. Reverse transcription of about 0.45 to 1 ug RNA used random hexamers. Each CDR3 protein is one row after TCRdb ran MiXCR on the immunoSEQ multiplex PCR reads. Among nearly 110,000 distinct CDR3 sequences listed, roughly 94% were seen once. Specimen: CD8+ T cells from PBMCs. The receptors were sampled from a human donor with Susac syndrome.

Here the CDR3 reads CASSFRAQNEQFF. The DNA of the CDR3 is TGTGCCAGCAGCTTCCGGGCTCAGAATGAGCAGTTCTTC. The chain joins TRBV13 to TRBJ2-1, with D hard to call. The CDR3 runs 13 residues. V was cut by 3 bases and J by 7 bases, with 10 bases left in between. Germline lookup yields CDR1 PRHDT and CDR2 FYEKMQ (reference sequence). Full variable domain (remainder filled in from reference TRBV13 and TRBJ2-1): AAGVIQSPRHLIKEKRETATLKCYPIPRHDTVYWYQQGPGQDPQFLISFYEKMQSDKGSIPDRFSAQQFSDYHSELNMSSLELGDSALYFCASSFRAQNEQFFGPGTRLTVL.

The chain recombines TRBV28 with TRBJ2-7, with a possible D match to TRBD1 (7 bases). V shed 8 bases and J shed 3 bases, with 17 bases lying between them. From germline, CDR1 is MDHEN and CDR2 SYDVKM. This CDR3 has 14 residues. Written as DNA, the CDR3 is TGTGCCAGCCGACCCTCCAGGGGGGTCTACGAGCAGTACTTC. Translated, it gives CASRPSRGVYEQYF.

The J gene is TRBJ2-7, the V gene TRBV9, with D possibly being TRBD2 (5 bases). The germline V gene encodes CDR1 SGDLS and CDR2 YYNGEE. The length of the CDR3 is 11 residues. V was trimmed by 3 bases and J by 5 bases, leaving 6 bases between them. CDR3 sequence reads: CASSGGNEQYF. In DNA, the CDR3 is TGTGCCAGCAGCGGAGGGAACGAGCAGTACTTC.

The chain employs TRBV7-3 and TRBJ2-3; D unresolved. V lost 6 bases, J lost 2 bases, and 15 bases lay in between. The CDR3 loop spans 15 amino acids. Looked up from germline, CDR1 is SGHTA and CDR2 is FQGTGA. CDR3 residues: CASSPWAQATDTQYF. For the CDR3, the DNA is TGTGCCAGCAGTCCCTGGGCCCAGGCCACAGATACGCAGTATTTT.

The gene calls are TRBV12-3 or TRBV12-4 and TRBJ1-5; D is undetermined. The CDR3 covers 14 residues. Trimming left V 2 bases short and J 4 bases short, with 9 bases between. The CDR3 is CASSLSQKNQPQHF. Here the CDR3 DNA reads TGTGCCAGCAGTTTAAGTCAGAAGAATCAGCCCCAGCATTTT.

The rearrangement uses TRBV29-1 and TRBJ2-2; the match to TRBD2 covers 8 bases. V was pared by 6 bases and J by 6 bases, with 9 bases of the junction left unmatched. In germline, CDR1 is SQVTM, CDR2 ANQGSEA. The CDR3 contains 14 residues. As DNA, the CDR3 is TGCAGCGTGCTAGCCGGCGGGAGGCCCGGGGAGCTGTTTTTT. Translation: CSVLAGGRPGELFF.

The gene calls are TRBV9 and TRBJ1-6; TRBD1 is a possible D gene (6 bases). V shed 3 bases and J shed 9 bases, with 22 bases lying between them. This CDR3 has 17 residues. The germline V gene encodes CDR1 SGDLS and CDR2 YYNGEE. The CDR3 loop is CASSAAWVQGSSSPLHF. The CDR3 DNA is TGTGCCAGCAGCGCTGCCTGGGTACAGGGCTCGTCTTCACCCCTCCACTTT. The full variable domain, completed using reference TRBV9 and TRBJ1-6, is DSGVTQTPKHLITATGQRVTLRCSPRSGDLSVYWYQQSLDQGLQFLIQYYNGEERAKGNILERFSAQQFPDLHSELNLSSLELGDSALYFCASSAAWVQGSSSPLHFGNGTRLTVT.

This chain uses TRBV3-1 with TRBJ2-5; 10 bases map to TRBD1. The trim removed 0 bases at V and 4 bases at J, leaving 8 bases unmatched. Germline CDR1 reads LGHDT; CDR2 reads YNNKEL (reference sequence). CDR3 length: 17 amino acids. DNA of the CDR3: TGTGCCAGCAGCCAAGATTCCGGTGACAGGGGGCTAGAGACCCAGTACTTC. Its translation: CASSQDSGDRGLETQYF.

This chain uses TRBV6-4 with TRBJ2-2; D is possibly TRBD1 or TRBD2 (5 bases each). The V end lost 0 bases, the J end lost 3 bases, and 5 bases lay between the germline ends. Germline V gene sequence: CDR1 MRHNA, CDR2 SNTAGT. This CDR3 is built from 14 residues. The CDR3 protein is CASSDSGDTGELFF. CDR3 nucleotides: TGTGCCAGCAGTGACTCGGGGGACACCGGGGAGCTGTTTTTT.

This clonotype was detected only a few times. DNA for the CDR3: TGTGCCAGCTCACCTGGACAGGGAAGTTCCTACGAGCAGTACTTC. Residues: CASSPGQGSSYEQYF. J is TRBJ2-7 and V is TRBV18; 8 bases map to TRBD1. The CDR3 is 15 amino acids. The germline V gene has CDR1 KGHSH and CDR2 LQKENI. Germline trimming cut 3 bases from V and 1 base from J; bases unmatched to any gene: 5.

This clonotype was seen just once. CDR3 amino acids: CASTPAIPGANVLTF. As DNA, the CDR3 is TGTGCCAGCACCCCCGCCATACCTGGGGCCAACGTCCTGACTTTC. The rearrangement links TRBV5-7 to TRBJ2-6; no reliable D call. TRBV5-7 qualifies as an ORF whose function is uncertain. This CDR3 region has 15 residues. V was pared by 6 bases and J by 2 bases, with 12 bases between.

This chain links TRBV27 with TRBJ2-7; D may match TRBD1 or TRBD2 (5 bases each). Germline V gives CDR1 MNHEY, CDR2 SMNVEV (reference sequence). With 5 bases removed from V and 3 bases from J, the gap between germline ends came to 14 bases. The CDR3 covers 14 residues. The CDR3: CASSPSGTHYEQYF. CDR3 bases: TGTGCCAGCAGTCCGTCCGGGACCCACTACGAGCAGTACTTC.

This chain uses TRBV27 with TRBJ1-5, with TRBD1 as a possible D gene (6 bases). Germline V CDR1 and CDR2: MNHEY, SMNVEV (reference sequence). V was pared by 4 bases and J by 6 bases, with 13 bases between. This CDR3 is built from 14 residues. CDR3 loop: CASSWGGAGQPQHF. The CDR3 DNA reads as TGTGCCAGCAGTTGGGGGGGGGCCGGTCAGCCCCAGCATTTT.

The chain employs TRBV14 and TRBJ1-1; the match to TRBD1 covers 8 bases. With V trimmed by 6 bases and J by 5 bases, 5 bases remained unmatched. The CDR3 loop spans 13 amino acids. Germline values: CDR1 SGHDN, CDR2 FVKESK. CDR3 coding DNA: TGTGCCAGCAGTCGGACAGGGCATACTGAAGCTTTCTTT. Amino acid sequence: CASSRTGHTEAFF.

This sequence joins TRBV19 and TRBJ2-7, with D tentatively TRBD2 (6 bases). CDR3 size: 15 residues. V dropped 8 bases and J dropped 0 bases, with 17 bases sitting between them. Germline CDR1 reads LNHDA; CDR2 reads SQIVND (reference sequence). The CDR3 sequence: CASGTRGPASYEQYF. The CDR3 DNA sequence: TGTGCCAGTGGGACTCGAGGGCCGGCCTCCTACGAGCAGTACTTC.

V is TRBV9 and J is TRBJ2-2, with D tentatively TRBD2 (5 bases). The CDR3 extends over 15 amino acids. V lost 0 bases, J lost 4 bases, and 10 bases lay in between. The germline gives CDR1 SGDLS, CDR2 YYNGEE. CDR3 DNA: TGTGCCAGCAGCGTAGAGAGCGGCGTCACCGGGGAGCTGTTTTTT. As protein: CASSVESGVTGELFF.